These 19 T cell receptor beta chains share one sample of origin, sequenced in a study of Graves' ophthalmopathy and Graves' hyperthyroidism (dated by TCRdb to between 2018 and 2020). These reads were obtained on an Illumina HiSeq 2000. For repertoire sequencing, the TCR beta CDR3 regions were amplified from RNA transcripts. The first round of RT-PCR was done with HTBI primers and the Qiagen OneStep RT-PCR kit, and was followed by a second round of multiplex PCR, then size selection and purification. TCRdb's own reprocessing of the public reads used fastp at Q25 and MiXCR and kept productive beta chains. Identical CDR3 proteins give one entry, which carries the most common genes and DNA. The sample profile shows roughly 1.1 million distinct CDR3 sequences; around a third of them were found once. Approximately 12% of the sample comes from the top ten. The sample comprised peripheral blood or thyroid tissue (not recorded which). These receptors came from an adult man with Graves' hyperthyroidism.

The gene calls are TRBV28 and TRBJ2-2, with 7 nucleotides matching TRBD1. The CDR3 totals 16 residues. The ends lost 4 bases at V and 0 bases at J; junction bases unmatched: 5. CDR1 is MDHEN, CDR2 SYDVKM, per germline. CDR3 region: CASSYAGTANTGELFF. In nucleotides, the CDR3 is TGTGCCAGCAGTTACGCCGGGACAGCGAACACCGGGGAGCTGTTTTTT.

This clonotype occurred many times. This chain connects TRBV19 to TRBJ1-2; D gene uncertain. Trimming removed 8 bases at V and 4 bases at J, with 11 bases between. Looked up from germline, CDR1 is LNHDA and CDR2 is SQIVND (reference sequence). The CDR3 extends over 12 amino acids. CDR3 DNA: TGTGCCAGTCTCGGTACTACCTATGGCTACACCTTC. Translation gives CASLGTTYGYTF.

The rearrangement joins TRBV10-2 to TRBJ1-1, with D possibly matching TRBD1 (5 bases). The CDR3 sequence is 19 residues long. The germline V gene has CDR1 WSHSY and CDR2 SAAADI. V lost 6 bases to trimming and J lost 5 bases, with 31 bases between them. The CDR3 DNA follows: TGCGCCAGCAGCGGCCCATTGAGGGCTCAACTCGGGGGAGGTACTGAAGCTTTCTTT. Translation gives CASSGPLRAQLGGGTEAFF.

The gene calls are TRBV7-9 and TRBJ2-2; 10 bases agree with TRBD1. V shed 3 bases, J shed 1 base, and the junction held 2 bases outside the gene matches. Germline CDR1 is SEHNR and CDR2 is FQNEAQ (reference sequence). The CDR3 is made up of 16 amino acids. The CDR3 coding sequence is TGTGCCAGCAGCTTGCGGACAGGGGGGAACACCGGGGAGCTGTTTTTT. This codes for CASSLRTGGNTGELFF.

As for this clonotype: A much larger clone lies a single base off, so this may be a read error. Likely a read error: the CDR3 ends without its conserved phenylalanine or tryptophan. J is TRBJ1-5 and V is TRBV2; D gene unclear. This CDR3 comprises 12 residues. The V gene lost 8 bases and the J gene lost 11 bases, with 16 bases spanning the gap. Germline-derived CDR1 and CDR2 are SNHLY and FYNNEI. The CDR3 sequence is CASGLDSATQHS. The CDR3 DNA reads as TGTGCCAGCGGTCTGGATTCAGCGACCCAGCATTCT.

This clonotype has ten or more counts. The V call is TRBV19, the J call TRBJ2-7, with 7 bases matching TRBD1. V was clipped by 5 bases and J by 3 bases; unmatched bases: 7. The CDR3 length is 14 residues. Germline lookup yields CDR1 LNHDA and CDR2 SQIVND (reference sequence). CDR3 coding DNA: TGTGCCAGTAGTCAAGGACAGGTGAGCTACGAGCAGTACTTC. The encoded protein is CASSQGQVSYEQYF. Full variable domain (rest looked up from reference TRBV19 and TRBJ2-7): DGGITQSPKYLFRKEGQNVTLSCEQNLNHDAMYWYRQDPGQGLRLIYYSQIVNDFQKGDIAEGYSVSREKKESFPLTVTSAQKNPTAFYLCASSQGQVSYEQYFGPGTRLTVT.

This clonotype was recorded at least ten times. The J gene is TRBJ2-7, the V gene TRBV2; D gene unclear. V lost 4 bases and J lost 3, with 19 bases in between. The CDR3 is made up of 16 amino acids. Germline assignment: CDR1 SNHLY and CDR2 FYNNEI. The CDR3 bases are TGTGCCAGCAGTGGTGGCGACGGGTTTTCCGGCTACGAGCAGTACTTC. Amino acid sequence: CASSGGDGFSGYEQYF.

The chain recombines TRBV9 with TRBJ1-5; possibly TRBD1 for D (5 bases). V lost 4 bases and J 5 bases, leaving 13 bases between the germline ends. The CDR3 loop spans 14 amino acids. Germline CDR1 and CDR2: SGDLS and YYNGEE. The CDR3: CASSLGVKHQPQHF. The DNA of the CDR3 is TGTGCCAGCAGCTTGGGGGTAAAACATCAGCCCCAGCATTTT.

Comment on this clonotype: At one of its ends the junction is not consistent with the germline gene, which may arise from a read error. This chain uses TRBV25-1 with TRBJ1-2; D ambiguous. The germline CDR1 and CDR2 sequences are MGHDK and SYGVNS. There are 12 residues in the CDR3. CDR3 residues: CACSATTDGYTF. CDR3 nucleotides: TGTGCCTGCAGTGCCACGACGGATGGCTACACCTTC.

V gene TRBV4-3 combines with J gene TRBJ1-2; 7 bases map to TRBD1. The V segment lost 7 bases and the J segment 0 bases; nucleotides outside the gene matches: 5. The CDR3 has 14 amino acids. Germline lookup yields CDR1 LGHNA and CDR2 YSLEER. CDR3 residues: CASTRDRANYGYTF. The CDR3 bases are TGCGCCAGCACCCGGGACAGAGCTAACTATGGCTACACCTTC.

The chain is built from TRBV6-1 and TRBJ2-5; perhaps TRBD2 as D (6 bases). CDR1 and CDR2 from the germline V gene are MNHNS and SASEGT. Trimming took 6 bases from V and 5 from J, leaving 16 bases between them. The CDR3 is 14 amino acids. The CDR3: CASSPGGARETQYF. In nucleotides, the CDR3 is TGTGCCAGCAGCCCCGGAGGGGCCAGGGAGACCCAGTACTTC.

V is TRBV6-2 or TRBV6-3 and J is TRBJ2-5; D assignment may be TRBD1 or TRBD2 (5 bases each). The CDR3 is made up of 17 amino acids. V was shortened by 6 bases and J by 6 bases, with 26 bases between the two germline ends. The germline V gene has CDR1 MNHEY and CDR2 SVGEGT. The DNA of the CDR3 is TGTGCCAGCAGGAAACCGATGAGGGACGAACCCAAGCAGACCCAGTACTTC. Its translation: CASRKPMRDEPKQTQYF.

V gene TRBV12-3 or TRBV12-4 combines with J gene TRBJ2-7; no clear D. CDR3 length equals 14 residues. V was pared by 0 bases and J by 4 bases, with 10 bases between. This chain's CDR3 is CASSLAGKTYEQYF. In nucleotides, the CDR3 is TGTGCCAGCAGTTTAGCGGGAAAGACTTACGAGCAGTACTTC.

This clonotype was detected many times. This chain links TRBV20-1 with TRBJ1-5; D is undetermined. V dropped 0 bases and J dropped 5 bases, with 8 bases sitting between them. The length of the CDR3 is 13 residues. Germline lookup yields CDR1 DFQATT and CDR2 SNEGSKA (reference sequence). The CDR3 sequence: CSARDAGDQPQHF. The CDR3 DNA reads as TGCAGTGCTAGAGATGCCGGGGATCAGCCCCAGCATTTT.

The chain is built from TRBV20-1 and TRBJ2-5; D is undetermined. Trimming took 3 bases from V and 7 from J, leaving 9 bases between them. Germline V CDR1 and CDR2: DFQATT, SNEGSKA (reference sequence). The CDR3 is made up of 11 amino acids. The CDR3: CSARATGTQYF. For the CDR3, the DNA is TGCAGTGCTAGGGCCACCGGGACCCAGTACTTC.

The CDR3 bases are TGTGCCAGCAGTCCCCCCCAGGGTGGCAGCAATCAGCCCCAGCATTTT. It yields the protein CASSPPQGGSNQPQHF. The rearrangement joins TRBV27 to TRBJ1-5, with D perhaps TRBD1 (5 bases). V shed 5 bases and J shed 1 base, with 15 bases lying between them. Per germline, CDR1 MNHEY and CDR2 SMNVEV (reference sequence). This CDR3 contains 16 residues.

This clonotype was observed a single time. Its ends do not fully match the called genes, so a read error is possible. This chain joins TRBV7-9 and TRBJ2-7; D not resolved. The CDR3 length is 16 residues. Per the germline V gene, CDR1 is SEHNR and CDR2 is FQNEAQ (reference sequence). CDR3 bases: TGTGCCAGCAGCTTAATGTTAGGCACCTTGTACTACGAGCAGTGCTTC. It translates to CASSLMLGTLYYEQCF.

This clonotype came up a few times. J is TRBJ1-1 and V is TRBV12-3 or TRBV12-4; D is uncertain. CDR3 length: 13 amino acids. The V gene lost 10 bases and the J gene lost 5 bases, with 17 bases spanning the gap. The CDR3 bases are TGTGCCAATAGAGCTGCAACCGGAACTGAAGCTTTCTTT. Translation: CANRAATGTEAFF.

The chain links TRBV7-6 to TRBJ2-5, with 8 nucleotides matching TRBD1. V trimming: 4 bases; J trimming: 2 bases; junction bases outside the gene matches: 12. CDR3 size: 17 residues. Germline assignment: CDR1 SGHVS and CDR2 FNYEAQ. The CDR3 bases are TGTGCCAGCAGCTGGGACAGGAACACCGGGACTCAAGAGACCCAGTACTTC. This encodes CASSWDRNTGTQETQYF. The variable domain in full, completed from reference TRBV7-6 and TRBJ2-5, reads GAGVSQSPRYKVTKRGQDVALRCDPISGHVSLYWYRQALGQGPEFLTYFNYEAQQDKSGLPNDRFSAERPEGSISTLTIQRTEQRDSAMYRCASSWDRNTGTQETQYFGPGTRLLVL.